The 22 T cell receptor beta chains given below trace back to one sample, sequenced in a study of cytomegalovirus exposure and HLA in healthy donors. Primers: 60 Vbeta forward and 13 Jbeta reverse. Sequencing used immunoSEQ multiplex PCR; TCRdb keeps in-frame clones, though not all of them. The table for this sample gives 74,000 or so clones. Sequences were obtained from PBMCs. The receptors derive from a woman in her sixties or seventies in good health and CMV-seronegative.

The chain couples TRBV7-2 to TRBJ2-6, with 7 bases that match TRBD1. Germline CDR1 reads SGHTA; CDR2 reads FQGNSA. With V trimmed by 5 bases and J by 2 bases, 3 bases remained unmatched. This CDR3 is built from 15 residues. The CDR3 here is CASSPQGAGANVLTF. The CDR3 DNA follows: TGTGCCAGCAGCCCCCAGGGGGCTGGGGCCAACGTCCTGACTTTC.

V gene TRBV7-3 combines with J gene TRBJ1-1; maybe TRBD1 (6 bases). This CDR3 is built from 14 residues. The V gene's germline CDR1 is SGHTA and CDR2 FQGTGA. V gave up 2 bases and J gave up 3 bases, with 10 bases separating them. CDR3 DNA sequence: TGTGCCAGCAGCTTACGAGGGGGGGACACTGAAGCTTTCTTT. Its protein is CASSLRGGDTEAFF. The full variable domain, completed using reference TRBV7-3 and TRBJ1-1, is GAGVSQTPSNKVTEKGKYVELRCDPISGHTALYWYRQSLGQGPEFLIYFQGTGAADDSGLPNDRFFAVRPEGSVSTLKIQRTERGDSAVYLCASSLRGGDTEAFFGQGTRLTVV.

The rearrangement joins TRBV2 to TRBJ2-7, with 9 bases lining up with TRBD2. This CDR3 is 14 amino acids long. V shed 3 bases, J shed 4 bases, and the junction held 4 bases outside the gene matches. Germline V gene sequence: CDR1 SNHLY, CDR2 FYNNEI. For the CDR3, the DNA is TGTGCCAGCAGTGAGTGGCTAGCGGGGTACGAGCAGTACTTC. This gives the protein CASSEWLAGYEQYF. The full variable domain, completed using reference TRBV2 and TRBJ2-7, is EPEVTQTPSHQVTQMGQEVILRCVPISNHLYFYWYRQILGQKVEFLVSFYNNEISEKSEIFDDQFSVERPDGSNFTLKIRSTKLEDSAMYFCASSEWLAGYEQYFGPGTRLTVT.

This chain links TRBV2 with TRBJ1-1, with D tentatively TRBD1 (5 bases). The CDR3 extends over 12 amino acids. CDR1 is SNHLY and CDR2 is FYNNEI in the germline V gene. Trimming took 9 bases from V and 8 from J, leaving 16 bases between them. The CDR3 DNA reads as TGTGCCAGTCGGGGGTCGGCAGCCGAAGCTTTCTTT. This codes for CASRGSAAEAFF.

This sequence joins TRBV27 and TRBJ2-1, with 7 bases that match TRBD2. This CDR3 has 17 amino acids. In germline, CDR1 is MNHEY, CDR2 SMNVEV (reference sequence). The J segment lost 3 bases and the V segment lost 5 bases, leaving 13 bases of the junction unmatched. The CDR3 here is CASSARPSGTLYNEQFF. The DNA for the CDR3 is TGTGCCAGCAGTGCTCGGCCCAGCGGGACTCTCTACAATGAGCAGTTCTTC.

The chain combines TRBV6-5 with TRBJ1-2, with 8 bases aligning to TRBD1. The CDR3 sequence is 15 residues long. The junction had 8 bases not matched to a gene; V was cut back by 0 bases and J by 8 bases. Germline V gene sequence: CDR1 MNHEY, CDR2 SVGAGI. CDR3: CASSYSPAGGWGYTF. The CDR3 nucleotides read TGTGCCAGCAGTTACTCCCCGGCAGGGGGCTGGGGCTACACCTTC.

The rearrangement joins TRBV2 to TRBJ2-1, with a possible D match to TRBD1 (7 bases). Germline-derived CDR1 and CDR2 are SNHLY and FYNNEI. The CDR3 contains 12 residues. The ends were cut back, 6 bases at V and 7 bases at J, with 10 bases in the middle. CDR3 residues: CASSAGQNEQFF. The CDR3 coding sequence is TGTGCCAGCAGCGCGGGACAGAATGAGCAGTTCTTC.

The chain has TRBV13 and TRBJ1-1; a weak D match, TRBD1 (5 bases). Looked up from germline, CDR1 is PRHDT and CDR2 is FYEKMQ (reference sequence). With 6 bases removed from V and 3 bases from J, the gap between germline ends came to 20 bases. This CDR3 contains 16 residues. The CDR3 spells CASRLSGRGGHTEAFF. DNA of the CDR3: TGTGCCAGCAGGCTTTCGGGGAGGGGTGGACACACTGAAGCTTTCTTT.

As regards this clone: This specimen includes other DNA sequences encoding the same CDR3. The rearrangement uses TRBV7-2 and TRBJ2-7; D is ambiguous. Trimming left V 5 bases short and J 0 bases short, with 2 bases between. This CDR3 spans 11 amino acids. Per the germline V gene, CDR1 is SGHTA and CDR2 is FQGNSA. The chain's CDR3 is CASSLSYEQYF. DNA for the CDR3: TGTGCCAGCAGCCTCTCCTACGAGCAGTACTTC. The full variable domain, completed using reference TRBV7-2 and TRBJ2-7, is GAGVSQSPSNKVTEKGKDVELRCDPISGHTALYWYRQSLGQGLEFLIYFQGNSAPDKSGLPSDRFSAERTGGSVSTLTIQRTQQEDSAVYLCASSLSYEQYFGPGTRLTVT.

This chain uses TRBV6-5 with TRBJ1-3, with D perhaps matching TRBD1 (5 bases). This CDR3 contains 15 residues. Germline loops: CDR1 MNHEY, CDR2 SVGAGI. V dropped 7 bases and J dropped 3 bases, with 16 bases sitting between them. CDR3 loop: CASTNPSRDGNTIYF. The CDR3 nucleotides read TGTGCCAGCACCAACCCATCCAGGGATGGAAACACCATATATTTT.

The J gene is TRBJ2-2, the V gene TRBV2, with D perhaps TRBD1 (5 bases). The V and J ends lost 8 bases and 0 bases respectively, with 13 bases between them. Germline-derived CDR1 and CDR2 are SNHLY and FYNNEI. The CDR3 has 15 residues. CDR3 amino acids: CASAWGSANTGELFF. The CDR3 nucleotides read TGTGCCAGCGCCTGGGGCAGTGCGAACACCGGGGAGCTGTTTTTT.

The chain uses TRBV9 and TRBJ1-3, with D perhaps matching TRBD1 (5 bases). This CDR3 is 14 amino acids long. The ends were cut back, 4 bases at V and 4 bases at J, with 12 bases in the middle. CDR1 and CDR2 (germline): SGDLS, YYNGEE. CDR3 protein: CASSPGYRGNTIYF. The CDR3 bases are TGTGCCAGCAGCCCAGGGTACCGGGGAAACACCATATATTTT.

DNA for the CDR3: TGTGCCAGCAGGGGACTAGCAACGCAGTATTTT. This codes for CASRGLATQYF. V usage is TRBV6-5 and J usage is TRBJ2-3; TRBD2 agrees at 9 bases. Trimming at V came to 6 bases and at J to 9 bases, leaving 1 base not matched to a gene. The CDR3 consists of 11 residues. Per germline, CDR1 MNHEY and CDR2 SVGAGI.

The CDR3 nucleotides read TGTGCCAGCAGCCGACAGGGGAATCAGCCCCAGCATTTT. Amino acids: CASSRQGNQPQHF. The rearrangement joins TRBV6-5 to TRBJ1-5, with 8 positions matching TRBD1. In germline, CDR1 is MNHEY, CDR2 SVGAGI. Germline trimming cut 6 bases from V and 4 bases from J; bases unmatched to any gene: 2. The CDR3 sequence is 13 residues long.

The rearrangement uses TRBV5-1 and TRBJ1-2, with 7 positions matching TRBD1. Trimming cost V 0 bases and J 6 bases; bases outside gene matches: 5. Germline V lookup: CDR1 SGHRS, CDR2 YFSETQ. The CDR3 has 14 amino acids. The chain's CDR3 is CASSLEYRGHGYTF. CDR3 in DNA: TGCGCCAGCAGCTTGGAGTACAGGGGACATGGCTACACCTTC.

The CDR3 spells CASSLDPGQGHQETQYF. The CDR3, as DNA: TGTGCCAGCAGCTTGGATCCCGGACAGGGTCATCAAGAGACCCAGTACTTC. The J gene is TRBJ2-5, the V gene TRBV5-4; 8 nucleotides agree with TRBD1. Trimming cost V 0 bases and J 2 bases; bases outside gene matches: 9. Germline CDR1 SGHNT, CDR2 YYREEE (reference sequence). This CDR3 is built from 17 residues.

The CDR3 spells CATSRVAGEMETQYF. The CDR3 DNA is TGTGCCACCAGCAGAGTAGCGGGAGAGATGGAGACCCAGTACTTC. This rearrangement joins TRBV15 to TRBJ2-5; 9 positions match TRBD2. Germline lookup yields CDR1 LNHNV and CDR2 YYDKDF (reference sequence). The CDR3 extends over 15 amino acids. The V and J ends lost 1 base and 5 bases, in that order; junction bases with no gene match: 5.

The CDR3 coding sequence is TGCAGCGTTGTCGGGACAGGGGGCCGCTACGAGCAGTACTTC. It specifies CSVVGTGGRYEQYF. The rearrangement links TRBV29-1 to TRBJ2-7, with 12 bases matching TRBD1. The length of the CDR3 is 14 residues. The junction had 4 bases not matched to a gene; V was cut back by 4 bases and J by 3 bases. Germline CDR1 and CDR2: SQVTM and ANQGSEA.

The rearrangement links TRBV5-6 to TRBJ2-2, with a tentative D call TRBD2 (6 bases). V lost 4 bases to trimming and J lost 2 bases, with 9 bases between them. The CDR3 loop spans 14 amino acids. Germline CDR1 is SGHDT and CDR2 is YYEEEE. CDR3 in amino acids: CASSPGLNTGELFF. As DNA, the CDR3 is TGTGCCAGCAGCCCGGGACTTAACACCGGGGAGCTGTTTTTT. Full variable domain (remainder filled in from reference TRBV5-6 and TRBJ2-2): DAGVTQSPTHLIKTRGQQVTLRCSPKSGHDTVSWYQQALGQGPQFIFQYYEEEERQRGNFPDRFSGHQFPNYSSELNVNALLLGDSALYLCASSPGLNTGELFFGEGSRLTVL.

The chain carries TRBV5-1 and TRBJ2-2, with D possibly TRBD1 on 6 matching bases. The ends were cut back, 4 bases at V and 7 bases at J, with 17 bases in the middle. Looked up from germline, CDR1 is SGHRS and CDR2 is YFSETQ. The CDR3 is 15 amino acids. The CDR3 nucleotides are TGCGCCAGCAGCCCACAGGGACGTCCGGGCGGGGAGCTGTTTTTT. Its protein is CASSPQGRPGGELFF.

V and J are TRBV28 and TRBJ2-5, with D possibly being TRBD1 (6 bases). Gene TRBJ2-7 matches the end of the DNA better, so the J call may be wrong. Germline V gene sequence: CDR1 MDHEN, CDR2 SYDVKM. The CDR3 extends over 15 amino acids. This CDR3 reads CASTSPQGRVSEQYF. The DNA for the CDR3 is TGTGCCAGCACCTCTCCACAGGGACGCGTCAGCGAGCAGTACTTC.

The rearrangement links TRBV5-4 to TRBJ2-2; 13 nucleotides agree with TRBD2. Germline loops: CDR1 SGHNT, CDR2 YYREEE (reference sequence). The CDR3 covers 19 residues. Trimming cost V 4 bases and J 0 bases; bases outside gene matches: 9. DNA of the CDR3: TGTGCCAGCAGCGCACCGGGACTAGCGGGACCCCCGAACACCGGGGAGCTGTTTTTT. It encodes CASSAPGLAGPPNTGELFF.